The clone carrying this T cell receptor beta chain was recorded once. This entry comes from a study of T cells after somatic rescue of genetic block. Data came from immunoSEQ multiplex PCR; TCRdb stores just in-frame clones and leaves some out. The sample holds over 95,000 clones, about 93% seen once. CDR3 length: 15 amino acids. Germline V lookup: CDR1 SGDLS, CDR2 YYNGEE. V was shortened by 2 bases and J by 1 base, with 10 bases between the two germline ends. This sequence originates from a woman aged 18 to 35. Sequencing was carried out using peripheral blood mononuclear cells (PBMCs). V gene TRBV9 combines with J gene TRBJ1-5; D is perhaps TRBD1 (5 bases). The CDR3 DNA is TGTGCCAGCAGCGTGTCAGGGATGAGCAATCAGCCCCAGCATTTT. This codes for CASSVSGMSNQPQHF. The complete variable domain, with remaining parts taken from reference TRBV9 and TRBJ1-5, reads DSGVTQTPKHLITATGQRVTLRCSPRSGDLSVYWYQQSLDQGLQFLIQYYNGEERAKGNILERFSAQQFPDLHSELNLSSLELGDSALYFCASSVSGMSNQPQHFGDGTRLSIL.